A single TCR beta chain is shown here with its context. This CDR3 region has 14 residues. CDR1 is MDHEN, CDR2 SYDVKM, per germline. Unmatched junction bases numbered 5, after V lost 4 bases and J lost 3 bases. This sample is part of a study of shared clonotypes between healthy human individuals. TCRdb's copy holds only in-frame clones and misses some; the assay was immunoSEQ multiplex PCR. The sample consists of fewer than 550,000 clones, around 79% of them appearing once. This clonotype was obtained from a woman in her thirties or forties in good health. Some clones in this sample may be carry-over from other donors' samples. The chain uses TRBV28 and TRBJ2-7; 8 positions agree with TRBD1. Input material: PBMCs. The CDR3: CASSSGQGGYEQYF. For the CDR3, the DNA is TGTGCCAGCAGTTCCGGACAGGGCGGCTACGAGCAGTACTTC.